This is a list of T cell receptor beta chains from one sample in a study of blood T cell repertoires in COVID-19. Libraries were prepared by immunoSEQ multiplex PCR; TCRdb keeps only in-frame clonotypes and omits some of them. The table lists about 310,000 clones, over 75% of them singletons. Source material: peripheral blood. Receptor source: a man aged 50 to 60 with active or convalescent COVID-19. CDR3s include the opening cysteine and the closing phenylalanine or tryptophan. A D gene is named only where the DNA matches it firmly. Clone size is given for some rows only: seen once, a few or many times, or a class if the clone is expanded.

V	size	D	J	DNA	CDR3
TRBV5-5	-	-	TRBJ1-2	TGTGCCAGCAGCTTGGAGGCAGGATATGGCTACACCTTC	CASSLEAGYGYTF
TRBV2	-	-	TRBJ1-5	TGTGCCAGCAGTGACGAGGGTTGGAATCAGCCCCAGCATTTT	CASSDEGWNQPQHF
TRBV18	-	TRBD2	TRBJ2-5	TGTGCCAGCTCACTCTGGACCAGCGGGGAACAAGAGACCCAGTACTTC	CASSLWTSGEQETQYF
TRBV27	-	-	TRBJ2-2	TGTGCCAGCAGTGGCGACAGATACACCGGGGAGCTGTTTTTT	CASSGDRYTGELFF
TRBV5-6	-	TRBD1	TRBJ2-7	TGTGCCAGCAGCACCAGACAGGGGTCGGGCCCCTACGAGCAGTACTTC	CASSTRQGSGPYEQYF
TRBV12-5	-	-	TRBJ2-2	TGTGCTAGTGGTCTCACCGGGGAGCTGTTTTTT	CASGLTGELFF
TRBV12-5	-	-	TRBJ2-7	TGTGCTAGTGGTTTGCAACTAGGCGGCGAGCAGTACTTC	CASGLQLGGEQYF
TRBV30	-	TRBD1	TRBJ1-4	TGTGCCTGGAGTGACTGGACAGGGGGTGGCGAAAAACTGTTTTTT	CAWSDWTGGGEKLFF
TRBV6-5	-	-	TRBJ1-4	TGTGCCAGCAGGTCCGGCAGGGAGGATGAAAAACTGTTTTTT	CASRSGREDEKLFF
TRBV29-1	-	-	TRBJ2-7	TGCAGCGTTGAAGGGGCATCGATCTACGAGCAGTACTTC	CSVEGASIYEQYF
TRBV5-5	-	-	TRBJ1-2	TGTGCCAGCAGCTTGGCCGTAGGAGCTAACTATGGCTACACCTTC	CASSLAVGANYGYTF
TRBV4-2	few	-	TRBJ2-5	TGTGCCAGCAGCCAAGTAGCTAGTCGGGAAGAGACCCAGTACTTC	CASSQVASREETQYF
TRBV19	-	TRBD1	TRBJ1-5	TGTGCCAGTAGAAGTCGAGGGACAGGCTATAGCAATCAGCCCCAGCATTTT	CASRSRGTGYSNQPQHF
TRBV18	-	-	TRBJ1-6	TGTGCCAGCTCACCTCAGGGAAGAGGCCAAAATTCACCCCTCCACTTT	CASSPQGRGQNSPLHF
TRBV7-2	-	TRBD2	TRBJ2-5	TGTGCCAGCGGTCCTGGACTAGGATTTTGGGGAGAGACCCAGTACTTC	CASGPGLGFWGETQYF
TRBV14	-	TRBD2	TRBJ2-7	TGTGCCAGCAGCCAAGGGGGGACTAGCGTGTACGAGCAGTACTTC	CASSQGGTSVYEQYF
TRBV5-1	-	-	TRBJ2-7	TGCGCCAGCAGCTTCAGTGCGGGACAGTACTCCTACGAGCAGTACTTC	CASSFSAGQYSYEQYF
TRBV28	-	TRBD1	TRBJ1-2	TGTGCCAGCACTACAGGGGGGAACTATGGCTACACCTTC	CASTTGGNYGYTF
TRBV6-5	-	TRBD2	TRBJ2-1	TGTGCCAGCAGTTCCCGCGGGGGGAGCTCCTACAATGAGCAGTTCTTC	CASSSRGGSSYNEQFF
TRBV14	once	-	TRBJ1-2	TGTGCCAGCAGCCTGCTACAGGGCCGAGGCTACACCTTC	CASSLLQGRGYTF
TRBV4-3	-	-	TRBJ1-5	TGCGCCAGCAGCCAAGTCGGCAGGGGATTACAGCCCCAGCATTTT	CASSQVGRGLQPQHF
TRBV19	few	-	TRBJ1-2	TGTGCCAGTAGTATCAGGCGTATGATAAACCCAAACTATGGCTACACCTTC	CASSIRRMINPNYGYTF
TRBV25-1	-	TRBD1	TRBJ1-1	TGTGCCAGCAGTGACACGACAGGGGGGATCATGAACACTGAAGCTTTCTTT	CASSDTTGGIMNTEAFF
TRBV4-2	-	TRBD1	TRBJ1-5	TGTGCCAGCAGCCAAGACGACAGGGCAATTAGCAATCAGCCCCAGCATTTT	CASSQDDRAISNQPQHF
TRBV7-8	-	TRBD1	TRBJ1-2	TGTGCCAGCAGCCGGACAGGCGGTAACTATGGCTACACCTTC	CASSRTGGNYGYTF
TRBV9	-	-	TRBJ1-3	TGTGCCAGCAGCCCTAGTTCGAATTCTGGAAACACCATATATTTT	CASSPSSNSGNTIYF
TRBV19	-	-	TRBJ2-7	TGTGCCAGTAGTCGGGTCTCCTACGAGCAGTACTTC	CASSRVSYEQYF
TRBV15	-	-	TRBJ1-5	TGTGCCACCAGCAGAGATTTGGCCGGGGATCAGCCCCAGCATTTT	CATSRDLAGDQPQHF
TRBV27	-	-	TRBJ1-5	TGTGCCAGCAGGCCGGGGTTGAGCAATCAGCCCCAGCATTTT	CASRPGLSNQPQHF
TRBV7-2	once	TRBD1	TRBJ1-5	TGTGCCAGCAGCGCAGACAGGGGGGGACATCAGCCCCAGCATTTT	CASSADRGGHQPQHF
TRBV5-1	-	-	TRBJ1-1	TGCGCCAGCAGCTTGGCCCAGGGGGAAGCTTTCTTT	CASSLAQGEAFF
TRBV19	-	TRBD2	TRBJ2-7	TGTGCCAGTAGCTCCACCCTTAGCGGGGCGCCCTACGAGCAGTACTTC	CASSSTLSGAPYEQYF
TRBV5-1	once	TRBD1	TRBJ1-1	TGCGCCAGCAGTAGCGCCGGGACAGCAGTGAACACTGAAGCTTTCTTT	CASSSAGTAVNTEAFF
TRBV6-6	-	-	TRBJ1-1	TGTGCCAGCAAAGAGGGGAACACTGAAGCTTTCTTT	CASKEGNTEAFF
TRBV15	-	TRBD1	TRBJ2-5	TGTGCCACCAGCAGCCCGACAGGGTCTCAAGAGACCCAGTACTTC	CATSSPTGSQETQYF
TRBV24-1	-	-	TRBJ1-2	TGTGCCACCAGTGACCAGGGAGGGGTTGGCTACACCTTC	CATSDQGGVGYTF
TRBV5-1	-	TRBD1	TRBJ1-3	TGCGCCAGCAGCCCTCCCTATGAGACAGGGCATGATTCTGGAAACACCATATATTTT	CASSPPYETGHDSGNTIYF
TRBV30	-	-	TRBJ1-1	TGTGCCTGGATAAAGGGGGATCGGAACACTGAAGCTTTCTTT	CAWIKGDRNTEAFF
TRBV6-1	-	-	TRBJ2-5	TGTGCCAGCAGTGACCAGAAACGAGAGACCCAGTACTTC	CASSDQKRETQYF
TRBV27	few	-	TRBJ2-7	TGTGCCAGCATATCAGGGAACTCCTACGAGCAGTACTTC	CASISGNSYEQYF
TRBV3-1/TRBV3-2	-	-	TRBJ1-1	TGTGCCAGCAGCCAAGTGGGAGGGCTTGGCTCTGAAGCTTTCTTT	CASSQVGGLGSEAFF
TRBV10-3	once	-	TRBJ1-2	TGTGCCAACGGTCAGGGAAACGGAGCTAACTATGGCTACACCTTC	CANGQGNGANYGYTF
TRBV19	-	TRBD2	TRBJ2-1	TGTGCCAGTGGGGAGTCAGCGGGGTCTGTTGAGCAGTTCTTC	CASGESAGSVEQFF
TRBV6-2/TRBV6-3	-	TRBD1	TRBJ2-7	TGTGCCAGCAGTTACCCGACAGGGGAAGGGTACGAGCAGTACTTC	CASSYPTGEGYEQYF
TRBV4-3	-	TRBD2	TRBJ2-5	TGCGCCAGCAGCCAACGAGCCCCAACTGCTGGACTAGCGGGGGAGGGAGAGACCCAGTACTTC	CASSQRAPTAGLAGEGETQYF
TRBV6-1	-	TRBD1	TRBJ1-4	TGTGCCAGCAATCGACCGGGACAGGGTATTGAAAAACTGTTTTTT	CASNRPGQGIEKLFF
TRBV5-6	-	TRBD1	TRBJ2-3	TGTGCCAGCAGCCCCGGACAGGGGGCTCTCCCCGTCTTTCTAGATACGCAGTATTTT	CASSPGQGALPVFLDTQYF
TRBV18	-	-	TRBJ1-6	TGTGCCAGCTCACCCCCGACAGAGGCCGGTAATTCACCCCTCCACTTT	CASSPPTEAGNSPLHF
TRBV10-3	-	-	TRBJ1-2	TGTGCCATCAGTGGGGCAGGGTTTGATGGCTACACCTTC	CAISGAGFDGYTF
TRBV10-3	-	-	TRBJ2-1	TGTGCCATCAGCGGATCGGTCGGGAACCGTTACAATGAGCAGTTCTTC	CAISGSVGNRYNEQFF